This TCR beta chain was found in a study of tumor and adjacent non-tumor tissue in lung cancer. In the study overall: The cohort had 12 adenocarcinoma, a couple of squamous cell and 1 small cell patients. Stage I to III disease affected about nine men and roughly five women aged about 30 to 85. Whole-study findings and limits: Patients with more diverse tumor TCRs had worse survival. Significantly higher TCR diversity was found in tumor than normal lung.

RNA was extracted from bulk tissue without any cell sorting. This non-tumor lung sample came from over 3 cm beyond the tumor edge. CDR3 length: 15 residues. Three rounds of nested PCR, following a modified ARM-PCR protocol, produced the TCRbeta library. One entry per CDR3 protein results from TCRdb running MiXCR on the multiplex PCR reads. In the table there are 98,000 or so distinct CDR3 sequences, roughly 80% of which are singletons. In the case of this clonotype: Its antigen is undetermined. Sequence at one end of the junction differs from germline and may be a read error.

The TCR was taken from a man between 60 and 70 years old with small cell lung cancer. The chain has TRBV12-3 or TRBV12-4 and TRBJ2-2; 7 bases fit TRBD1. Sequencing input: distant non-tumor lung tissue. This CDR3 reads CARSFTGTDTGELFF. The CDR3 DNA follows: TGTGCCCGCAGTTTCACTGGGACAGACACCGGGGAACTGTTTTTT.